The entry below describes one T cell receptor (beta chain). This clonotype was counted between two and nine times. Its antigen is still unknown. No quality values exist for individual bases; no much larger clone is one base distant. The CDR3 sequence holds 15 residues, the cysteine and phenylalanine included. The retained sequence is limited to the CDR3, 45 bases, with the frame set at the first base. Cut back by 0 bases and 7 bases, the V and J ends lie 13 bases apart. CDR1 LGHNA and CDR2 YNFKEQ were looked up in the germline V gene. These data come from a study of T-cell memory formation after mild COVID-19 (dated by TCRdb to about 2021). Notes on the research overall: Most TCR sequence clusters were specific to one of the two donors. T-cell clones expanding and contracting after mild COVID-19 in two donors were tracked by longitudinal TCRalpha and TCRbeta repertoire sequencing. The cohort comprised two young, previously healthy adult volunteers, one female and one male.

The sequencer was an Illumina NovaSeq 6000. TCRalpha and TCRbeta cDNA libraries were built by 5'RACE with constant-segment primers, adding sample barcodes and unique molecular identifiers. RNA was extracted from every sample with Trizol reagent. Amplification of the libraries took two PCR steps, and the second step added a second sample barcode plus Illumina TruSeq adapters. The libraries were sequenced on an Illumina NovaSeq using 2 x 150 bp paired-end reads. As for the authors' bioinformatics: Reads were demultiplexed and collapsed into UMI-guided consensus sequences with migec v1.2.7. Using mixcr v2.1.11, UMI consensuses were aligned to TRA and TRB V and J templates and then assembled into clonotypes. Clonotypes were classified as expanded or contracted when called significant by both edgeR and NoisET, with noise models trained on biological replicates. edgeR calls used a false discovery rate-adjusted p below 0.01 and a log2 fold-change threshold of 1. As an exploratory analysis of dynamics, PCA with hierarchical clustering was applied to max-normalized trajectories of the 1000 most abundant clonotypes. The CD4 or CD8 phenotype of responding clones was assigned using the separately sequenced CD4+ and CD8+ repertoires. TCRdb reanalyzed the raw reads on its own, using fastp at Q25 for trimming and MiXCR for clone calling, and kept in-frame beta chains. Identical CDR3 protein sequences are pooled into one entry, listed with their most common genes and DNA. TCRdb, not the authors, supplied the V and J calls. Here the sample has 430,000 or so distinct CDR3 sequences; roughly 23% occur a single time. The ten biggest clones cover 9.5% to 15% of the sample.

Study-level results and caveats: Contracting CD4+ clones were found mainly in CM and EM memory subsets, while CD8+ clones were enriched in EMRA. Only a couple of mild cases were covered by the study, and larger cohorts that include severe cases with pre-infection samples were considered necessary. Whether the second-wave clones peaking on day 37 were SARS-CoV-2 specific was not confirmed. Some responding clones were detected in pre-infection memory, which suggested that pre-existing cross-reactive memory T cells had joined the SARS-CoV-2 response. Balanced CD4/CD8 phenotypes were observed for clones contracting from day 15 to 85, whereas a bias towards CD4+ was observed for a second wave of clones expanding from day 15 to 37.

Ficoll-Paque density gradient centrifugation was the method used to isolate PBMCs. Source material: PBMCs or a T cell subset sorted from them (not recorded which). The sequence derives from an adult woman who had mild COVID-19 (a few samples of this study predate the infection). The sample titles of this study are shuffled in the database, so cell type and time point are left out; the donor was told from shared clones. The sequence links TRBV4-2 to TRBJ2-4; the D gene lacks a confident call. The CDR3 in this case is CASSQDWPARNIQYF. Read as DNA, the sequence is TGTGCCAGCAGCCAAGATTGGCCAGCCCGGAACATTCAGTACTTC.